A single sample gave rise to the 10 T cell receptor beta chains below, sequenced in a study of shared clonotypes between healthy human individuals. Clones were read by immunoSEQ multiplex PCR, and TCRdb kept only the in-frame ones, dropping some. The sample has 950,000 to 1,100,000 clones, roughly 70% seen once. The sequenced sample consisted of memory CD4+ T cells sorted from blood. Subset described: CD45RA-negative fraction. The receptors shown here come from a man aged 18-30 years in good health.

V usage is TRBV30 and J usage is TRBJ2-7; no clear D. The germline V gene encodes CDR1 GTSNPN and CDR2 SVGIG (reference sequence). V was cut by 2 bases and J by 2 bases, with 10 bases left in between. The CDR3 is 13 residues long. This CDR3 is CAWSPGFTYEQYF. Here the CDR3 DNA reads TGTGCCTGGAGTCCCGGATTTACCTACGAGCAGTACTTC.

This sequence joins TRBV4-1 and TRBJ2-1; 8 positions agree with TRBD2. V dropped 3 bases and J dropped 3; count of bases not matched to a gene: 4. The germline V gene encodes CDR1 MGHRA and CDR2 YSYEKL. The CDR3 spans 15 residues. The CDR3 coding sequence is TGCGCCAGCAGCCAGTTAGCGGGGCACTACAATGAGCAGTTCTTC. As protein: CASSQLAGHYNEQFF.

The chain joins TRBV7-3 to TRBJ2-1; D unclear. CDR1 is SGHTA, CDR2 FQGTGA, per germline. Between the trimmed V and J ends, which lost 3 bases and 5 bases, there was a span of 8 bases. The CDR3 totals 13 residues. The CDR3, as DNA: TGTGCCAGCAGCTTGCGACTTAACAATGAGCAGTTCTTC. Protein product: CASSLRLNNEQFF.

CDR3 sequence reads: CASSLDSRGNEKLFF. DNA of the CDR3: TGTGCCAGCAGCTTAGATTCGAGGGGTAATGAAAAACTGTTTTTT. The rearrangement joins TRBV11-2 to TRBJ1-4; D is possibly TRBD1 (5 bases). CDR3 length equals 15 residues. V was shortened by 0 bases and J by 4 bases, with 9 bases between the two germline ends. Germline CDR1 reads SGHAT; CDR2 reads FQNNGV.

J is TRBJ1-3 and V is TRBV5-6; D may be TRBD1 (6 bases). V was shortened by 4 bases and J by 2 bases, with 13 bases between the two germline ends. CDR1 SGHDT and CDR2 YYEEEE come from the germline V gene. The CDR3 totals 15 residues. This CDR3 reads CASSEPAGAGNTIYF. CDR3 DNA: TGTGCCAGCAGCGAACCCGCAGGGGCTGGAAACACCATATATTTT.

The chain carries TRBV10-3 and TRBJ2-2, with D perhaps matching TRBD1 or TRBD2 (6 bases each). V was cut by 6 bases and J by 5 bases, with 19 bases left in between. The CDR3 extends over 16 amino acids. Looked up from germline, CDR1 is ENHRY and CDR2 is SYGVKD. CDR3 sequence (DNA): TGTGCCATCAGCGACTCTTCTACAGGGAGGACCGGGGAGCTGTTTTTT. This sequence encodes CAISDSSTGRTGELFF.

The rearrangement joins TRBV5-4 to TRBJ2-7, with TRBD1 matching 9 bases. Germline CDR1 SGHNT, CDR2 YYREEE (reference sequence). CDR3 length equals 16 residues. The ends lost 0 bases at V and 5 bases at J; junction bases unmatched: 9. CDR3 sequence (DNA): TGTGCCAGCAGCTTGGTGAGGGGACAGGGATTCGACGAGCAGTACTTC. The encoded protein is CASSLVRGQGFDEQYF.

This chain links TRBV19 with TRBJ1-5, with 9 bases aligning to TRBD1. Per germline, CDR1 LNHDA and CDR2 SQIVND (reference sequence). The CDR3 spans 16 residues. The J segment lost 7 bases and the V segment lost 4 bases, leaving 11 bases of the junction unmatched. The CDR3 protein is CASSNPGQGSYQPQHF. CDR3 DNA: TGTGCCAGTAGTAACCCGGGACAGGGATCTTACCAGCCCCAGCATTTT.

The rearrangement joins TRBV5-6 to TRBJ1-2; perhaps TRBD1 as D (6 bases). Between the trimmed V and J ends, which lost 4 bases and 8 bases, there was a span of 15 bases. The CDR3 consists of 13 residues. CDR1 SGHDT and CDR2 YYEEEE come from the germline V gene. The CDR3: CASSPLGAKGYTF. CDR3 in DNA: TGTGCCAGCAGCCCTCTGGGGGCGAAGGGCTACACCTTC.

The rearrangement joins TRBV7-9 to TRBJ2-4; the D gene is possibly TRBD2 (6 bases). V was pared by 5 bases and J by 0 bases, with 14 bases between. Germline lookup yields CDR1 SEHNR and CDR2 FQNEAQ (reference sequence). The CDR3 is made up of 16 amino acids. The CDR3 reads CASSPRLGPAKNIQYF. CDR3 nucleotides: TGTGCCAGCAGCCCTCGACTAGGGCCAGCCAAAAACATTCAGTACTTC.